The subject of this entry is one T cell receptor (beta chain). V gave up 3 bases and J gave up 4 bases, with 16 bases separating them. The germline gives CDR1 SGHAT, CDR2 FQNNGV. The CDR3 spans 16 residues. Sequenced by immunoSEQ multiplex PCR; TCRdb stores in-frame clones only, minus some. Of 210,000 or so clones listed, about 86% were seen once; the top ten hold just under 3%. The data were obtained in a study of cytomegalovirus exposure and HLA in healthy donors. Input material: PBMCs. This receptor was taken from a woman aged 18-29 years in good health and CMV-seronegative. The V gene is TRBV11-2, the J gene TRBJ2-1; D possibly corresponds to TRBD2 (5 bases). The CDR3 loop reads CASSFGTLGRYNEQFF. CDR3 coding DNA: TGTGCCAGCAGCTTCGGAACACTAGGCAGGTACAATGAGCAGTTCTTC. The full variable domain, rest sourced from reference TRBV11-2 and TRBJ2-1, is EAGVAQSPRYKIIEKRQSVAFWCNPISGHATLYWYQQILGQGPKLLIQFQNNGVVDDSQLPKDRFSAERLKGVDSTLKIQPAKLEDSAVYLCASSFGTLGRYNEQFFGPGTRLTVL.